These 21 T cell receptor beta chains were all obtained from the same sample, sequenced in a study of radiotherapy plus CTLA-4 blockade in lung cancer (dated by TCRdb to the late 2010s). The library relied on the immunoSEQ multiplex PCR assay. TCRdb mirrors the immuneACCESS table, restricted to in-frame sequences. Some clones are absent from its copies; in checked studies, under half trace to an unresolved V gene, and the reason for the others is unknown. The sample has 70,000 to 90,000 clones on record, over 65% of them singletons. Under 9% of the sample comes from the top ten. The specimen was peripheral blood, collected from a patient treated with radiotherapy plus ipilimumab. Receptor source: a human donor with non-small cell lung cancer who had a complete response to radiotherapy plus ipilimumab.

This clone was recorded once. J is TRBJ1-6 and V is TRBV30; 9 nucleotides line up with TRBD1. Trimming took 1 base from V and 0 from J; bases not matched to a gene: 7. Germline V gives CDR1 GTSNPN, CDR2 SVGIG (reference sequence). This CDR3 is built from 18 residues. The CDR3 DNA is TGTGCCTGGAGTGCCGGGACAGGGATATACTCCTATAATTCACCCCTCCACTTT. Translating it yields CAWSAGTGIYSYNSPLHF. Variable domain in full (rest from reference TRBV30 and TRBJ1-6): SQTIHQWPATLVQPVGSPLSLECTVEGTSNPNLYWYRQAAGRGLQLLFYSVGIGQISSEVPQNLSASRPQDRQFILSSKKLLLSDSGFYLCAWSAGTGIYSYNSPLHFGNGTRLTVT.

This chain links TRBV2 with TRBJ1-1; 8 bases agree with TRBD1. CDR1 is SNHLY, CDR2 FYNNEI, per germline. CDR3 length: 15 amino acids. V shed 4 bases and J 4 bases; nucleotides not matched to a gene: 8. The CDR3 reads CASSGTDRASTEAFF. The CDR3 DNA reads TGTGCCAGCAGTGGCACGGACAGGGCTTCCACTGAAGCTTTCTTT.

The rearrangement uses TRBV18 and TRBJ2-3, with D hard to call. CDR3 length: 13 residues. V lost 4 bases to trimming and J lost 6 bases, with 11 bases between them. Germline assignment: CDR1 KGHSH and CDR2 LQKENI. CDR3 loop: CASSLRPGDTQYF. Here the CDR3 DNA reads TGTGCCAGCTCACTACGTCCCGGGGATACGCAGTATTTT.

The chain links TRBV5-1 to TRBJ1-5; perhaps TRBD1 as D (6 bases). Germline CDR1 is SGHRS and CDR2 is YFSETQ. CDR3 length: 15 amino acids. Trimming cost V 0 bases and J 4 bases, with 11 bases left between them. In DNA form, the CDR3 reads TGCGCCAGCAGCTTGGAAGGGGGGCGTAATCAGCCCCAGCATTTT. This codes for CASSLEGGRNQPQHF. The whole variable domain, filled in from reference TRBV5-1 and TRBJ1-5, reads KAGVTQTPRYLIKTRGQQVTLSCSPISGHRSVSWYQQTPGQGLQFLFEYFSETQRNKGNFPGRFSGRQFSNSRSEMNVSTLELGDSALYLCASSLEGGRNQPQHFGDGTRLSIL.

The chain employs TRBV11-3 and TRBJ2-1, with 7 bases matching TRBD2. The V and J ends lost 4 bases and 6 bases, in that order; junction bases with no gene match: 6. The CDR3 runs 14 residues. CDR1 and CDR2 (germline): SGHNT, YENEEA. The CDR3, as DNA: TGTGCCAGCAGCTCGAGCGGGATCTCCAATGAGCAGTTCTTC. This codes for CASSSSGISNEQFF.

CDR3 DNA sequence: TGTGCCAGCAGCTTAGGTTCAGGGGGCGTTTATAATTCACCCCTCCACTTT. Residues: CASSLGSGGVYNSPLHF. V gene TRBV7-2 combines with J gene TRBJ1-6; 8 nucleotides match TRBD1. With V trimmed by 1 base and J by 4 bases, 6 bases remained unmatched. CDR1 is SGHTA and CDR2 is FQGNSA in the germline V gene. The length of the CDR3 is 17 residues.

The CDR3 is CASSNPNTEAFF. DNA of the CDR3: TGTGCCAGCAGCAACCCCAACACTGAAGCTTTCTTT. This sequence joins TRBV6-5 and TRBJ1-1; D is ambiguous. The CDR3 consists of 12 residues. Trimming removed 6 bases at V and 2 bases at J, with 7 bases between. Germline V CDR1 and CDR2: MNHEY, SVGAGI.

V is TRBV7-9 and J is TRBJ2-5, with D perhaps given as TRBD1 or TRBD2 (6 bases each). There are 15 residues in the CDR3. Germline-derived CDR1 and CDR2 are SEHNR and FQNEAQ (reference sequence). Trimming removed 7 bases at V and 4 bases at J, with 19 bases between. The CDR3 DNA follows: TGTGCCAGCACCCTAGGCACGGGGGCCGGAGAGACCCAGTACTTC. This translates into CASTLGTGAGETQYF.

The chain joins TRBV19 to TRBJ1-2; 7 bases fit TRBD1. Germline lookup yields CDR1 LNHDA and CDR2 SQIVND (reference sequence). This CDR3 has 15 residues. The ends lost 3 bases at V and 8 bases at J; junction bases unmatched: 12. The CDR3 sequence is CASSIPRTRGRGYTF. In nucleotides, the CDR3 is TGTGCCAGTAGTATTCCCCGGACGAGGGGGCGAGGCTACACCTTC.

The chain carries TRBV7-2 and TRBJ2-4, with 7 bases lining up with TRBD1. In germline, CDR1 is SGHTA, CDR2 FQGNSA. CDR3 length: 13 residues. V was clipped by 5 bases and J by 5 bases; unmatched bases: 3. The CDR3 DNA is TGTGCCAGCAGCCCAGGACAGGAAAACATTCAGTACTTC. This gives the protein CASSPGQENIQYF.

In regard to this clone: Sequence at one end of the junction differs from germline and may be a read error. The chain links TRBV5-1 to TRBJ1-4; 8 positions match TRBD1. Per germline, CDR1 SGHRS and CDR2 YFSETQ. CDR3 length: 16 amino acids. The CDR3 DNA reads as TGCGCCAGCAGCTTGGGGACAGGGTTTACTAATGAAAAACTGCTTTTT. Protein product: CASSLGTGFTNEKLLF.

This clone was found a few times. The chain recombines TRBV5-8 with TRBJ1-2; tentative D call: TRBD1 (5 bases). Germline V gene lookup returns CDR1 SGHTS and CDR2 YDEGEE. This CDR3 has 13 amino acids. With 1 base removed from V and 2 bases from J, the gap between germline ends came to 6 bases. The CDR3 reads CASSLRGNYGYTF. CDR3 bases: TGTGCCAGCAGCTTGAGGGGCAACTATGGCTACACCTTC.

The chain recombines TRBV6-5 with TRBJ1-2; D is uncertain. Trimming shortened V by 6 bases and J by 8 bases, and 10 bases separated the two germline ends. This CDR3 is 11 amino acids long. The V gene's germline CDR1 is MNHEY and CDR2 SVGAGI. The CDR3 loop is CASRSGRGYTF. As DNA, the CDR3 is TGTGCCAGCAGATCCGGAAGGGGCTACACCTTC.

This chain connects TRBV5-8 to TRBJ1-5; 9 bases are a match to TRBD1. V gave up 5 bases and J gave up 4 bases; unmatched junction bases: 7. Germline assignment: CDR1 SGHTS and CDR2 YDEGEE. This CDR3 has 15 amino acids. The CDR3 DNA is TGTGCCAGCAGGTCCGGGACAGGGCGAAATCAGCCCCAGCATTTT. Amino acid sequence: CASRSGTGRNQPQHF.

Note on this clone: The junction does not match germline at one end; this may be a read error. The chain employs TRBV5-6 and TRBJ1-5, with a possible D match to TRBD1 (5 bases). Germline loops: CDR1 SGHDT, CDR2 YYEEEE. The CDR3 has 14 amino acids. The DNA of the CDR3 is TGTGCCCGCAGCTGGGGCGGGGGGGATCAGCCCCAGCATTTT. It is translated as CARSWGGGDQPQHF. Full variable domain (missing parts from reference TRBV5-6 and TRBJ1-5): DAGVTQSPTHLIKTRGQQVTLRCSPKSGHDTVSWYQQALGQGPQFIFQYYEEEERQRGNFPDRFSGHQFPNYSSELNVNALLLGDSALYLCARSWGGGDQPQHFGDGTRLSIL.

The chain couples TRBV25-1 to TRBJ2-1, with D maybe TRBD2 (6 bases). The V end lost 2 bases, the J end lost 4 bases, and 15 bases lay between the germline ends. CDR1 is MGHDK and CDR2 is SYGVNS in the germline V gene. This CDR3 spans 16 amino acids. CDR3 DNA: TGTGCCAGCAGTGAAGGGAGGCAGGGAAATTACAATGAGCAGTTCTTC. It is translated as CASSEGRQGNYNEQFF.

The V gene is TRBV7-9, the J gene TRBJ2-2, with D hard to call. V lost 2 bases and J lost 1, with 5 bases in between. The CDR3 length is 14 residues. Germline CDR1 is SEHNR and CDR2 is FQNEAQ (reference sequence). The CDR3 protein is CASSLSGNTGELFF. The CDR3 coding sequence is TGTGCCAGCAGCTTATCCGGGAACACCGGGGAGCTGTTTTTT. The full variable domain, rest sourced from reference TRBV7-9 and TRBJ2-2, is DTGVSQNPRHKITKRGQNVTFRCDPISEHNRLYWYRQTLGQGPEFLTYFQNEAQLEKSRLLSDRFSAERPKGSFSTLEIQRTEQGDSAMYLCASSLSGNTGELFFGEGSRLTVL.

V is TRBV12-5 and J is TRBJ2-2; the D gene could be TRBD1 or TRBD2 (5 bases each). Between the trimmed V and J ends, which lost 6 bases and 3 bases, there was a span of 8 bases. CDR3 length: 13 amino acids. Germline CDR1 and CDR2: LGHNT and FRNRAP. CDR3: CASGGEHTGELFF. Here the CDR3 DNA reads TGTGCTAGTGGGGGGGAGCACACCGGGGAGCTGTTTTTT.

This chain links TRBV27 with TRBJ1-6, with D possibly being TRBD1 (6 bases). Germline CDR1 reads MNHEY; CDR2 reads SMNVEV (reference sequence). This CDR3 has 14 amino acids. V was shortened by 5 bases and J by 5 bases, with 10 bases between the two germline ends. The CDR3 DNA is TGTGCCAGCAGTCGGGACAAGGATAATTCACCCCTCCACTTT. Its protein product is CASSRDKDNSPLHF.

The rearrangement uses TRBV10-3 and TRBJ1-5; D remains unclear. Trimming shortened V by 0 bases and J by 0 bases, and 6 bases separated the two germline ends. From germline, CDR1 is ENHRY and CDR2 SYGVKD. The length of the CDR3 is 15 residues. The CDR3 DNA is TGTGCCATCAGTGAGTCGGCAGATAGCAATCAGCCCCAGCATTTT. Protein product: CAISESADSNQPQHF.

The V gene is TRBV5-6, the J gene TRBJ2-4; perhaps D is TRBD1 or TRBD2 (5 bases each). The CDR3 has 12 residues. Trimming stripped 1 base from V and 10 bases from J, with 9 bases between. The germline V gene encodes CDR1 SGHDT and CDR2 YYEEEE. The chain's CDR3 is CASSLSREIQYF. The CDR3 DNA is TGTGCCAGCAGCTTGTCCAGGGAGATTCAGTACTTC.